This T cell receptor (beta chain) originates from a study of blood T cell repertoires in COVID-19. Across the study: Italy, Spain and the United States were the sources of the convalescent and acute COVID-19 samples. The analysed material was cDNA or gDNA that came from T cells, B-cell-depleted T cells, or PBMCs.

In the original analysis: Amplification with reference gene primers provided the estimates of nucleated cell counts. Data came from immunoSEQ multiplex PCR; TCRdb stores just in-frame clones and leaves some out. D and trimming were read from the DNA, whereas the V and J calls and clone size are those reported in that table. The sample holds about 200,000 clones; about 78% are singletons and the top ten take 5.5% to 7%. The germline gives CDR1 KGHDR, CDR2 SFDVKD. The CDR3 has 16 residues. Losses at the gene ends were 3 bases for V and 8 bases for J; bases not matched to a gene: 9. The receptor was isolated from a woman aged 70-85 years with acute or convalescent COVID-19. The sequenced sample consisted of peripheral blood. The chain employs TRBV24-1 and TRBJ2-1; 10 positions agree with TRBD2. The CDR3 bases are TGTGCCACCAGTGATCCCGGGACTAGCGCCTTGGATGAGCAGTTCTTC. Translated: CATSDPGTSALDEQFF.